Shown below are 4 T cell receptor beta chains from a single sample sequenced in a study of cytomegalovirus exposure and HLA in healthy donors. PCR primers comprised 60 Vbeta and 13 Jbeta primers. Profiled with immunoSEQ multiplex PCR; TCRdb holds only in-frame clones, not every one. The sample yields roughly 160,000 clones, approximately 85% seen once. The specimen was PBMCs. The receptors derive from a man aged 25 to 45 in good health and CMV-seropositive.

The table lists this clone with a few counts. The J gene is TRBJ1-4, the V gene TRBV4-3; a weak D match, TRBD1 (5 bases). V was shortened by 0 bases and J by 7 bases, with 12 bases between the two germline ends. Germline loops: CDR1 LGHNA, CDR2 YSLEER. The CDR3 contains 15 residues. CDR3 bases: TGCGCCAGCAGCCAAGAGACGGGGGAACCTGAAAAACTGTTTTTT. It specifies CASSQETGEPEKLFF.

CDR3 in DNA: TGTGCCAGCAGCTTATCGGACCGGGGGGATACGCAGTATTTT. Protein product: CASSLSDRGDTQYF. This chain uses TRBV7-9 with TRBJ2-3; the D gene is possibly TRBD2 (6 bases). Germline CDR1 and CDR2: SEHNR and FQNEAQ (reference sequence). V shed 2 bases and J shed 6 bases, with 12 bases lying between them. This CDR3 is built from 14 residues. Filled out from reference TRBV7-9 and TRBJ2-3, the complete variable domain reads DTGVSQNPRHKITKRGQNVTFRCDPISEHNRLYWYRQTLGQGPEFLTYFQNEAQLEKSRLLSDRFSAERPKGSFSTLEIQRTEQGDSAMYLCASSLSDRGDTQYFGPGTRLTVL.

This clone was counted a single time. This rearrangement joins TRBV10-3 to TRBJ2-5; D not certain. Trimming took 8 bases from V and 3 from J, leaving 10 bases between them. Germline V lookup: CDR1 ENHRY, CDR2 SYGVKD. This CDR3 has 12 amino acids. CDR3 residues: CAIGGNEETQYF. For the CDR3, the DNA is TGTGCCATCGGCGGCAATGAAGAGACCCAGTACTTC.

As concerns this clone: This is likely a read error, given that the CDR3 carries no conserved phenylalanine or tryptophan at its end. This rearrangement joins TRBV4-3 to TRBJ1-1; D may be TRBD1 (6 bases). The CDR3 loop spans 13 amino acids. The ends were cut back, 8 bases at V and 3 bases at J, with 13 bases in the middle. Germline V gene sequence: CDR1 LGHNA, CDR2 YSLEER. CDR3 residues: CASGYRAYTEAFL. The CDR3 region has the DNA TGCGCCAGCGGCTACAGGGCTTACACTGAAGCTTTCCTT.